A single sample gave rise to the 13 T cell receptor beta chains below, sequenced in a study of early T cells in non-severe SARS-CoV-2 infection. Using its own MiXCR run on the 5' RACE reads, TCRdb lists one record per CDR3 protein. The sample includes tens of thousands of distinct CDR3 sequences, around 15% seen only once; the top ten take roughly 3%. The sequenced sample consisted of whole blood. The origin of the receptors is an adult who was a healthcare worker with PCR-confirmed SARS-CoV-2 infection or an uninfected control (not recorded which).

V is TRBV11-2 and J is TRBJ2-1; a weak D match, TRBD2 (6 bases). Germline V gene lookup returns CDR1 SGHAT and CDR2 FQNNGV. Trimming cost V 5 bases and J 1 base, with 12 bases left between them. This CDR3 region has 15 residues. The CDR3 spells CASSTGLQSYNEQFF. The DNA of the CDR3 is TGTGCCAGCAGCACGGGACTTCAGTCCTACAATGAGCAGTTCTTC. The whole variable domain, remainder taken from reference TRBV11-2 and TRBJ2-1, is EAGVAQSPRYKIIEKRQSVAFWCNPISGHATLYWYQQILGQGPKLLIQFQNNGVVDDSQLPKDRFSAERLKGVDSTLKIQPAKLEDSAVYLCASSTGLQSYNEQFFGPGTRLTVL.

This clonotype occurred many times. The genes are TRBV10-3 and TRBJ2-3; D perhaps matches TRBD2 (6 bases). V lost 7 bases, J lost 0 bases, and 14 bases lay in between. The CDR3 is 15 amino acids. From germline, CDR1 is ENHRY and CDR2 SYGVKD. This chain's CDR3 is CAITKRESSTDTQYF. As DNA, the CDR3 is TGTGCCATCACCAAACGGGAGAGCAGCACAGATACGCAGTATTTT.

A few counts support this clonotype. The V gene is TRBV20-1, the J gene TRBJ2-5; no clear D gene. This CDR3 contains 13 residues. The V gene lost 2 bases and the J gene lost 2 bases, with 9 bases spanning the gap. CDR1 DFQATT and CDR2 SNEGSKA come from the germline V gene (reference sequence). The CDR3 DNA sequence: TGCAGTGCTAGACCGCGCTTGCAAGAGACCCAGTACTTC. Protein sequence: CSARPRLQETQYF.

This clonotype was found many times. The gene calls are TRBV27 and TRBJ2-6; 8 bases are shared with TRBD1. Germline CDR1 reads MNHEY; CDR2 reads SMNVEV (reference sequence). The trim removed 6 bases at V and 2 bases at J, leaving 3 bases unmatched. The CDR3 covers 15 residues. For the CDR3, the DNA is TGTGCCAGCAGGGACAGGGTGGCTGGGGCCAACGTCCTGACTTTC. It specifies CASRDRVAGANVLTF.

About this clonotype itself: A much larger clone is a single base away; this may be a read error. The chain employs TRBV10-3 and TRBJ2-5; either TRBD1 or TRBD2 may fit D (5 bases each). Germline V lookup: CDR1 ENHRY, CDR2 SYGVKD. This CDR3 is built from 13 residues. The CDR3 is CSVSRESGETQYF. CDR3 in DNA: TGTTCCGTCTCCAGGGAGTCGGGAGAGACCCAGTACTTC.

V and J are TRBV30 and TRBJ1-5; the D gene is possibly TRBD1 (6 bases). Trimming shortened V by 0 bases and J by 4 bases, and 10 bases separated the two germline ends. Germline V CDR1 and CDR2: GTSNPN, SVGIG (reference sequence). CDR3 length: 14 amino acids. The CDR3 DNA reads TGTGCCTGGAGTGTTGGAGGGGGGAATCAGCCCCAGCATTTT. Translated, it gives CAWSVGGGNQPQHF.

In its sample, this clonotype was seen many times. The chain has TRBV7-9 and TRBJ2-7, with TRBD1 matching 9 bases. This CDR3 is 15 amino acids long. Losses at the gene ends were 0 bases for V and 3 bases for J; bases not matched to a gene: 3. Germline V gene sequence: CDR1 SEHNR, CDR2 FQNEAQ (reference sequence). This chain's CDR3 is CASSLAADRGYEQYF. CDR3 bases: TGTGCCAGCAGCTTAGCTGCGGACAGGGGCTACGAGCAGTACTTC. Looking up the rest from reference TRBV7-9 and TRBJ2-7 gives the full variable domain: DTGVSQNPRHKITKRGQNVTFRCDPISEHNRLYWYRQTLGQGPEFLTYFQNEAQLEKSRLLSDRFSAERPKGSFSTLEIQRTEQGDSAMYLCASSLAADRGYEQYFGPGTRLTVT.

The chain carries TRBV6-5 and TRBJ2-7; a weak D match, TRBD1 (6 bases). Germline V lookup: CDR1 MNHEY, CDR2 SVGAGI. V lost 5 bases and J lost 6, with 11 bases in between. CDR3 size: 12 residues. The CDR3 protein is CASSNRVSEQYF. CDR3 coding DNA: TGTGCCAGCAGTAACAGGGTTTCCGAGCAGTACTTC.

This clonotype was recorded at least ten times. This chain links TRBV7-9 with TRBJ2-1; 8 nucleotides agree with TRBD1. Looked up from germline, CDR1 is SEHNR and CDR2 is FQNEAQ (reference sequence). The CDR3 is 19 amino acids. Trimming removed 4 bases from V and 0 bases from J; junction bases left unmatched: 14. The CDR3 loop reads CASSSTLTGEVRSYNEQFF. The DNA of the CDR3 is TGTGCCAGCAGCTCCACCCTGACAGGGGAGGTTCGCTCCTACAATGAGCAGTTCTTC.

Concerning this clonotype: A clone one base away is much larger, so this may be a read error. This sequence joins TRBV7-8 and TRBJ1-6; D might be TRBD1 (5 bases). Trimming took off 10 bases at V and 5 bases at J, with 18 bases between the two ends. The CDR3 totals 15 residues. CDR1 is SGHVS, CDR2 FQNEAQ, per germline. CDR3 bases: TGTGCCAACAGACTCGGCGGGGGACATAATTCACCCCTCCACTTT. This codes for CANRLGGGHNSPLHF.

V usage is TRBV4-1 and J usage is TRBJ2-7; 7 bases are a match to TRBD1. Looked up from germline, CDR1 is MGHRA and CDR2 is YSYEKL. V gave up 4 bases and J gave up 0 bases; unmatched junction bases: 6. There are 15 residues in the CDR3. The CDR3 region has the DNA TGCGCCAGCAGCCTTCGACAGGGAAGCTCCTACGAGCAGTACTTC. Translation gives CASSLRQGSSYEQYF.

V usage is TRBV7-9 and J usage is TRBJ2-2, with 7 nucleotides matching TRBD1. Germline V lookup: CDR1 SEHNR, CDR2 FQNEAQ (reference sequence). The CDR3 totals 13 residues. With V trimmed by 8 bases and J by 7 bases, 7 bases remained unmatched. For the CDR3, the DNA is TGTGCCAGCCCCGAGGGGGCGGACGGGGAGCTGTTTTTT. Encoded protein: CASPEGADGELFF.

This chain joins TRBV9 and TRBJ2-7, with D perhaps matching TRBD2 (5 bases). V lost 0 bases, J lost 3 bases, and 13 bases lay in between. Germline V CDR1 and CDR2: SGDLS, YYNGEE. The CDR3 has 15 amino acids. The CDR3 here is CASSVDPGTNYEQYF. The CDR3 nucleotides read TGTGCCAGCAGCGTAGATCCGGGAACCAACTACGAGCAGTACTTC. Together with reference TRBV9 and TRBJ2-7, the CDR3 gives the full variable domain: DSGVTQTPKHLITATGQRVTLRCSPRSGDLSVYWYQQSLDQGLQFLIQYYNGEERAKGNILERFSAQQFPDLHSELNLSSLELGDSALYFCASSVDPGTNYEQYFGPGTRLTVT.